These 26 T cell receptor beta chains originate from one sample sequenced in a study of OX40 agonist ivuxolimab in advanced cancers. Clones were sequenced by immunoSEQ multiplex PCR, and TCRdb holds only the in-frame ones, with some missing. The repertoire holds tens of thousands of clones, with approximately 84% as singletons. Sequencing used CD4+ or CD8+ T cells sorted from blood, obtained in a trial of the OX40 agonist ivuxolimab. The origin of the receptors is an adult with an advanced solid tumor such as melanoma, head and neck, liver or kidney cancer.

This chain joins TRBV20-1 and TRBJ2-4, with D perhaps given as TRBD1 or TRBD2 (6 bases each). Trimming took 3 bases from V and 16 from J, leaving 13 bases between them. Germline V gene lookup returns CDR1 DFQATT and CDR2 SNEGSKA (reference sequence). There are 10 residues in the CDR3. CDR3 nucleotide sequence: TGCAGTGCTAGTCTTAAGGGGGGATACTTC. This gives the protein CSASLKGGYF.

Points on this clone: Relative to the germline gene, one junction end is altered; a read error may explain this. The chain is built from TRBV7-3 and TRBJ1-1; TRBD1 agrees at 12 bases. The CDR3 runs 16 residues. Germline V gene data show CDR1 as SGHTA and CDR2 as FQGTGA. The CDR3 DNA is TGTGCCAGCAGCTTAAATCGGTTGGGACAGGGGGCTGAGGCTTTCTTT. Translation gives CASSLNRLGQGAEAFF.

This chain uses TRBV5-4 with TRBJ2-7; TRBD1 might be the D (6 bases). The CDR3 totals 16 residues. V dropped 0 bases and J dropped 3 bases, with 16 bases sitting between them. The germline CDR1 and CDR2 sequences are SGHNT and YYREEE (reference sequence). The CDR3 loop is CASSLGTDPRFYEQYF. The CDR3 nucleotides are TGTGCCAGCAGCTTGGGGACAGACCCAAGGTTCTACGAGCAGTACTTC. Based on the CDR3 plus reference TRBV5-4 and TRBJ2-7, the full variable domain is ETGVTQSPTHLIKTRGQQVTLRCSSQSGHNTVSWYQQALGQGPQFIFQYYREEENGRGNFPPRFSGLQFPNYSSELNVNALELDDSALYLCASSLGTDPRFYEQYFGPGTRLTVT.

This chain uses TRBV6-5 with TRBJ1-3; weak D call: TRBD1 (5 bases). CDR1 MNHEY and CDR2 SVGAGI come from the germline V gene. The CDR3 totals 14 residues. Trimming removed 8 bases from V and 10 bases from J, with 21 bases in between. The CDR3 region is CASRPGPIVGTIYF. The CDR3 region has the DNA TGTGCCAGCCGGCCGGGACCCATAGTCGGGACCATATATTTT.

The chain recombines TRBV6-5 with TRBJ1-5, with 10 bases identical to TRBD1. The CDR3 contains 14 residues. The germline V gene has CDR1 MNHEY and CDR2 SVGAGI. V lost 6 bases and J lost 4; bases outside the gene matches: 3. Here the CDR3 DNA reads TGTGCCAGCAGCTCGGGACAGGGGAATCAGCCCCAGCATTTT. It yields the protein CASSSGQGNQPQHF.

This chain connects TRBV2 to TRBJ2-1; D call uncertain. Germline loops: CDR1 SNHLY, CDR2 FYNNEI. This CDR3 comprises 18 residues. The V gene lost 6 bases and the J gene lost 7 bases, with 28 bases spanning the gap. This chain's CDR3 is CASSPLRPTPTGGNEQFF. The CDR3 DNA is TGTGCCAGCAGCCCCTTGAGACCCACTCCGACGGGTGGGAATGAGCAGTTCTTC.

The CDR3 bases are TGTGCCAGCAGTTCCAAAAACTTAGCGGGATGGAGCACAGATACGCAGTATTTT. As protein: CASSSKNLAGWSTDTQYF. This chain links TRBV28 with TRBJ2-3, with 8 nucleotides matching TRBD2. The CDR3 totals 18 residues. Losses at the gene ends were 4 bases for V and 0 bases for J; bases not matched to a gene: 12. Germline loops: CDR1 MDHEN, CDR2 SYDVKM. Complete variable domain (other parts from reference TRBV28 and TRBJ2-3): DVKVTQSSRYLVKRTGEKVFLECVQDMDHENMFWYRQDPGLGLRLIYFSYDVKMKEKGDIPEGYSVSREKKERFSLILESASTNQTSMYLCASSSKNLAGWSTDTQYFGPGTRLTVL.

This chain uses TRBV6-1 with TRBJ2-1, with TRBD1 matching over 9 bases. Unmatched junction bases numbered 11, after V lost 6 bases and J lost 8 bases. CDR1 MNHNS and CDR2 SASEGT come from the germline V gene. The CDR3 is 15 residues long. The CDR3 is CASSRTGQGIYEQFF. The CDR3 nucleotides are TGTGCCAGCAGCAGAACGGGACAGGGAATCTATGAGCAGTTCTTC.

The gene calls are TRBV6-5 and TRBJ1-5, with TRBD1 matching 11 bases. Germline V gene lookup returns CDR1 MNHEY and CDR2 SVGAGI. V was clipped by 5 bases and J by 6 bases; unmatched bases: 6. The CDR3 spans 15 residues. CDR3 protein: CASSVGQGAVQPQHF. CDR3 nucleotides: TGTGCCAGCAGTGTAGGACAGGGGGCGGTTCAGCCCCAGCATTTT.

The V gene is TRBV27, the J gene TRBJ1-5, with no clear D. CDR1 is MNHEY and CDR2 is SMNVEV in the germline V gene (reference sequence). Trimming shortened V by 5 bases and J by 1 base, and 9 bases separated the two germline ends. This CDR3 has 14 residues. The CDR3 DNA follows: TGTGCCAGCAGTAAGTCGGCGAGCAATCAGCCCCAGCATTTT. Protein product: CASSKSASNQPQHF.

V gene TRBV18 combines with J gene TRBJ1-6; no firm D call. Looked up from germline, CDR1 is KGHSH and CDR2 is LQKENI. CDR3 length: 15 amino acids. Between the trimmed V and J ends, which lost 6 bases and 9 bases, there was a span of 18 bases. CDR3 sequence: CASSGGSRLGSPLHF. The CDR3 coding sequence is TGTGCCAGCTCGGGAGGCAGTAGGTTGGGTTCACCCCTCCACTTT. Based on the CDR3 plus reference TRBV18 and TRBJ1-6, the full variable domain is NAGVMQNPRHLVRRRGQEARLRCSPMKGHSHVYWYRQLPEEGLKFMVYLQKENIIDESGMPKERFSAEFPKEGPSILRIQQVVRGDSAAYFCASSGGSRLGSPLHFGNGTRLTVT.

The gene calls are TRBV5-1 and TRBJ2-2; D is unresolved. Trimming left V 1 base short and J 0 bases short, with 10 bases between. The CDR3 has 16 amino acids. Germline assignment: CDR1 SGHRS and CDR2 YFSETQ. CDR3 protein: CASSLTNAPNTGELFF. CDR3 in DNA: TGCGCCAGCAGCTTGACAAACGCGCCGAACACCGGGGAGCTGTTTTTT.

The chain couples TRBV6-1 to TRBJ2-4, with a weak D call TRBD2 (6 bases). The germline V gene has CDR1 MNHNS and CDR2 SASEGT. V lost 7 bases to trimming and J lost 7 bases, with 11 bases between them. The CDR3 runs 12 residues. The CDR3 spells CASTNGGNIQYF. The CDR3 coding sequence is TGTGCCAGCACTAACGGAGGGAACATTCAGTACTTC.

This chain links TRBV9 with TRBJ2-7; unclear D gene. Germline V gives CDR1 SGDLS, CDR2 YYNGEE. V lost 3 bases and J 5 bases, leaving 12 bases between the germline ends. This CDR3 spans 13 amino acids. The chain's CDR3 is CASSASVDHEQYF. The CDR3 nucleotides are TGTGCCAGCAGCGCCAGCGTAGACCACGAGCAGTACTTC.

This clone is labeled medium-sized. This sequence joins TRBV2 and TRBJ1-1; a weak D match, TRBD1 (5 bases). The V and J ends lost 7 bases and 11 bases respectively, with 14 bases between them. The CDR3 is 11 amino acids. Germline V gene data show CDR1 as SNHLY and CDR2 as FYNNEI. DNA for the CDR3: TGTGCCAGCAAAGAGACAGTAGCGGCTTTCTTT. Translating gives CASKETVAAFF. Full variable domain (outside the CDR3, taken from reference TRBV2 and TRBJ1-1): EPEVTQTPSHQVTQMGQEVILRCVPISNHLYFYWYRQILGQKVEFLVSFYNNEISEKSEIFDDQFSVERPDGSNFTLKIRSTKLEDSAMYFCASKETVAAFFGQGTRLTVV.

V is TRBV30 and J is TRBJ2-7; 12 bases match TRBD2. After removal of 1 base from V and 3 bases from J, the junction contained 4 bases not matched to a gene. The CDR3 runs 15 residues. Germline V gene data show CDR1 as GTSNPN and CDR2 as SVGIG (reference sequence). The CDR3 loop is CAWSDLAGGSYEQYF. Written as DNA, the CDR3 is TGTGCCTGGAGTGATCTAGCGGGAGGGAGCTACGAGCAGTACTTC.

The V and J genes are TRBV5-1 and TRBJ1-2; 9 bases line up with TRBD1. The CDR3 covers 15 residues. The ends lost 2 bases at V and 8 bases at J; junction bases unmatched: 10. The germline gives CDR1 SGHRS, CDR2 YFSETQ. The CDR3 sequence: CASSLDPGTGSGYTF. CDR3 sequence (DNA): TGCGCCAGCAGCTTAGATCCCGGGACAGGGTCCGGCTACACCTTC.

The CDR3 coding sequence is TGTGCCAGTGCCGTCACTAGCGGCTCCTACGAGCAGTACTTC. It specifies CASAVTSGSYEQYF. This rearrangement joins TRBV19 to TRBJ2-7, with 8 nucleotides matching TRBD2. V dropped 8 bases and J dropped 0; count of bases not matched to a gene: 6. This CDR3 comprises 14 residues. Per germline, CDR1 LNHDA and CDR2 SQIVND (reference sequence).

The CDR3 here is CAWSGSRGAGYTF. The CDR3 nucleotides read TGTGCCTGGAGCGGGTCGCGTGGGGCTGGCTACACCTTC. This rearrangement joins TRBV30 to TRBJ1-2, with a weak D call TRBD1 (5 bases). Germline CDR1 and CDR2: GTSNPN and SVGIG (reference sequence). V lost 3 bases and J lost 7, with 15 bases in between. The CDR3 covers 13 residues.

The J gene is TRBJ1-1, the V gene TRBV7-8; TRBD1 agrees at 7 bases. CDR1 is SGHVS and CDR2 is FQNEAQ in the germline V gene. The CDR3 is 16 amino acids. With V trimmed by 7 bases and J by 4 bases, 15 bases remained unmatched. The CDR3 reads CASNPGRIQGRTEAFF. CDR3 in DNA: TGTGCCAGCAACCCGGGACGCATACAGGGGCGCACTGAAGCTTTCTTT.

The chain couples TRBV6-5 to TRBJ1-6, with TRBD1 matching 8 bases. CDR3 length: 14 residues. Germline CDR1 reads MNHEY; CDR2 reads SVGAGI. V shed 5 bases, J shed 8 bases, and the junction held 5 bases outside the gene matches. The CDR3 protein is CASSVLQGDSPLHF. In nucleotides, the CDR3 is TGTGCCAGCAGTGTTTTACAGGGGGATTCACCCCTCCACTTT.

This clone was observed a handful of times. This chain links TRBV18 with TRBJ2-3, with D uncertain. V was trimmed by 5 bases and J by 1 base, leaving 13 bases between them. CDR3 length: 15 residues. CDR1 and CDR2 (germline): KGHSH, LQKENI. The CDR3 region is CASSSSGARTDTQYF. The CDR3 nucleotides read TGTGCCAGCTCATCTTCGGGCGCACGCACAGATACGCAGTATTTT.

V gene TRBV11-2 combines with J gene TRBJ2-7; possibly TRBD1 for D (6 bases). This CDR3 region has 14 residues. V lost 8 bases and J 7 bases, leaving 21 bases between the germline ends. The V gene's germline CDR1 is SGHAT and CDR2 FQNNGV. CDR3: CASGPTRVGAEQYF. Written as DNA, the CDR3 is TGTGCCAGCGGGCCTACTAGAGTGGGGGCGGAGCAGTACTTC.

This sequence joins TRBV5-6 and TRBJ2-1, with D unresolved. Germline CDR1 is SGHDT and CDR2 is YYEEEE. With 4 bases removed from V and 5 bases from J, the gap between germline ends came to 22 bases. This CDR3 is built from 17 residues. The CDR3 DNA follows: TGTGCCAGCAGCCCGATCTCGAACGCCCGTTGGGACAATGAGCAGTTCTTC. As protein: CASSPISNARWDNEQFF.

The V call is TRBV30, the J call TRBJ2-2; the D gene is possibly TRBD2 (5 bases). Deletions cut 3 bases from V and 7 bases from J, with 12 bases between. CDR1 is GTSNPN and CDR2 is SVGIG in the germline V gene (reference sequence). CDR3 size: 13 residues. The CDR3 region is CAWSRGHGGELFF. The CDR3, as DNA: TGTGCCTGGAGCCGAGGGCATGGCGGGGAGCTGTTTTTT.

V and J are TRBV28 and TRBJ2-2; D is uncertain. This CDR3 is 14 amino acids long. CDR1 is MDHEN and CDR2 is SYDVKM in the germline V gene. The ends were cut back, 1 base at V and 6 bases at J, with 9 bases in the middle. CDR3 region: CASSLYPMAGELFF. CDR3 DNA: TGTGCCAGCAGTTTATACCCGATGGCCGGGGAGCTGTTTTTT.